Included here is one T cell receptor (beta chain) sequence, with context. Its antigen remains unidentified. The CDR3 loop spans 11 amino acids. The germline V and J ends were trimmed by 10 bases and 7 bases, with 12 bases remaining between them. The germline V gene has CDR1 MNHEY and CDR2 SVGAGI. The data stem from a study of Ad26.COV2.S vaccination and SARS-CoV-2 variants. Points from the study as a whole: Spike-specific TCR breadth was greater after Ad26.COV2.S than placebo.

Sequencing used immunoSEQ multiplex PCR; TCRdb keeps in-frame clones, though not all of them. The data show around 100,000 clones, 82% seen once. This clonotype originated in a human donor who had recovered from COVID-19. Material: peripheral blood, obtained after recovery from COVID-19. The genes are TRBV6-5 and TRBJ2-3; no firm D call. The CDR3 nucleotides read TGTGCCACCCAACTCGGAAATACGCAGTATTTT. Translation: CATQLGNTQYF.